The subject of this entry is one T cell receptor beta chain. These data come from a study of T cells in Graves' hyperthyroidism and ophthalmopathy. CDR3 length: 14 residues. V shed 5 bases and J 5 bases; nucleotides not matched to a gene: 6. From RNA transcripts, TCR beta CDR3 regions were amplified. A set of HTBI primers served as the primers for a first-round RT-PCR of the TCR CDR3. TCRdb used MiXCR to reprocess the multiplex PCR reads, holding one entry per CDR3 protein. The sample includes under 350,000 distinct CDR3 sequences, around a sixth seen only once; the top ten take approximately 54%. The chain links TRBV12-3 or TRBV12-4 to TRBJ1-5, with 7 bases lining up with TRBD1. The specimen sequenced was blood. This receptor was taken from a woman between 50 and 59 years old with Graves' hyperthyroidism. The CDR3 bases are TGTGCCAGCAGTCCAAGACAGGGCGATCAGCCCCAGCATTTT. Translating gives CASSPRQGDQPQHF.